The clone carrying this TCR beta chain was recorded a few times. Its specificity is not known. The CDR3 contains 14 residues. With V trimmed by 3 bases and J by 6 bases, 8 bases remained unmatched. Germline values: CDR1 SGDLS, CDR2 YYNGEE. These data belong to a study of beta chain features in type 1 diabetes. It was one heparinised blood draw, averaging around 110 mL, that each donor gave. Central memory, naive, regulatory and stem cell-like memory CD4+ cells were sorted by CD45RO/CCR7/CD25/CD127/CD95/CD27. Notes on the study in general: Patients with Type 1 diabetes showed moderately but significantly shorter TCRB CDR3s in all four CD4+ subsets.

Sequencing targeted expressed TCRB transcripts, as all isolated RNA had been reverse transcribed. The method was immunoSEQ multiplex PCR; TCRdb's version includes in-frame clones alone and lacks a portion of them. The sample includes more than 550,000 clones, over 13% of them seen just once. Sequencing was done on a sample of naive CD4+ T cells from blood. The source is a man in his late teens or twenties with type 1 diabetes. This rearrangement joins TRBV9 to TRBJ2-5; TRBD2 matches 7 bases. CDR3 sequence: CASSGKAGLKTQYF. CDR3 coding DNA: TGTGCCAGCAGCGGCAAAGCGGGGTTAAAGACCCAGTACTTC.